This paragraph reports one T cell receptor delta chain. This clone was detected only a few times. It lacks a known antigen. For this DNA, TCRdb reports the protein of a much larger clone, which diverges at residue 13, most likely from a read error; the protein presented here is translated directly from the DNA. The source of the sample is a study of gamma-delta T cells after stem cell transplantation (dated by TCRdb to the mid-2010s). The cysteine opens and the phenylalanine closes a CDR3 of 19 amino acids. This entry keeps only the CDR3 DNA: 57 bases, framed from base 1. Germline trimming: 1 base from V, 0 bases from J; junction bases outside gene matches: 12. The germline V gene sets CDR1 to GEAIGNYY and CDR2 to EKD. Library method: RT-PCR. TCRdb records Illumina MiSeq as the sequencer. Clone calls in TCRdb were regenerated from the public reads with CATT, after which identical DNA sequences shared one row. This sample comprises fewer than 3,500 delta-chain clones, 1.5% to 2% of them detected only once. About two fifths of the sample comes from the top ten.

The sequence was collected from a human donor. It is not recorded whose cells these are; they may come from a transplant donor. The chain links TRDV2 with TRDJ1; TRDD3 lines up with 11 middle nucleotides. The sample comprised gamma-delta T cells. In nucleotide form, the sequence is TGTGCCTGTGACACGATCTTGGGGGATACGCGCATGCACACCGATAAACTCATCTTT. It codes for CACDTILGDTRMHTDKLIF.